The 7 T cell receptor beta chains listed next were all sequenced from one sample in a study of cytotoxic CD8 clonotypes in ibrutinib-treated CLL. TCRdb keeps only in-frame clones here, not all; method: immunoSEQ multiplex PCR. The data contain tens of thousands of clones, approximately 69% of them seen just once; the ten biggest clones take up roughly 12%. Sequences were derived from PBMCs, sampled after 12 months of ibrutinib treatment. The receptor source for this set is a human donor with chronic lymphocytic leukemia.

This clone was seen a handful of times. CDR3 residues: CASSELPLGTGELFF. For the CDR3, the DNA is TGCGCCAGCAGTGAGTTGCCCCTAGGGACCGGGGAGCTGTTTTTT. The chain combines TRBV10-1 with TRBJ2-2; D not certain. Trimming cost V 1 base and J 5 bases, with 11 bases left between them. Germline loops: CDR1 WNHNN, CDR2 SYGVQD (reference sequence). The CDR3 length is 15 residues.

The sample holds one count of this clone. The CDR3 sequence: CASRENTEAFF. CDR3 nucleotide sequence: TGCGCCAGCAGGGAAAACACTGAAGCTTTCTTT. The chain has TRBV4-1 and TRBJ1-1; D not certain. The CDR3 extends over 11 amino acids. Germline-derived CDR1 and CDR2 are MGHRA and YSYEKL. Trimming shortened V by 6 bases and J by 2 bases, and 4 bases separated the two germline ends.

The J gene is TRBJ2-4, the V gene TRBV2; 14 nucleotides agree with TRBD2. Looked up from germline, CDR1 is SNHLY and CDR2 is FYNNEI. Trimming cost V 4 bases and J 1 base; bases outside gene matches: 3. CDR3 length: 17 residues. CDR3 sequence reads: CASSGTSGGLAKNIQYF. The DNA of the CDR3 is TGTGCCAGCAGTGGGACTAGCGGGGGGTTGGCCAAAAACATTCAGTACTTC.

This chain joins TRBV7-9 and TRBJ1-1; D call uncertain. The CDR3 length is 14 residues. The germline V gene has CDR1 SEHNR and CDR2 FQNEAQ (reference sequence). V lost 5 bases and J lost 6, with 16 bases in between. CDR3 DNA: TGTGCCAGCAGCCCCCGGGATCTGAGCCCTGAAGCTTTCTTT. Its translation is CASSPRDLSPEAFF.

V is TRBV4-1 and J is TRBJ2-4; 9 bases line up with TRBD2. The CDR3 is made up of 16 amino acids. CDR1 and CDR2 (germline): MGHRA, YSYEKL. V lost 5 bases to trimming and J lost 6 bases; unmatched junction nucleotides: 11. This CDR3 reads CASSGLAGDLGNIQYF. DNA of the CDR3: TGCGCCAGCAGCGGATTAGCGGGGGACCTGGGAAACATTCAGTACTTC.

The V call is TRBV27, the J call TRBJ1-5; 8 bases match TRBD1. The CDR3 is 14 amino acids. J gave up 7 bases and V 2 bases, and 4 bases lay outside the gene matches. Germline-derived CDR1 and CDR2 are MNHEY and SMNVEV (reference sequence). CDR3: CASSLQGAQQPQHF. DNA for the CDR3: TGTGCCAGCAGTTTACAGGGGGCCCAGCAGCCCCAGCATTTT.

The chain has TRBV15 and TRBJ1-3; TRBD1 matches at 7 bases. The CDR3 sequence is 16 residues long. Germline-derived CDR1 and CDR2 are LNHNV and YYDKDF (reference sequence). V dropped 1 base and J dropped 0; count of bases not matched to a gene: 3. The DNA of the CDR3 is TGTGCCACCAGCAGAGTCCCAGGGGGCTCTGGAAACACCATATATTTT. This codes for CATSRVPGGSGNTIYF.